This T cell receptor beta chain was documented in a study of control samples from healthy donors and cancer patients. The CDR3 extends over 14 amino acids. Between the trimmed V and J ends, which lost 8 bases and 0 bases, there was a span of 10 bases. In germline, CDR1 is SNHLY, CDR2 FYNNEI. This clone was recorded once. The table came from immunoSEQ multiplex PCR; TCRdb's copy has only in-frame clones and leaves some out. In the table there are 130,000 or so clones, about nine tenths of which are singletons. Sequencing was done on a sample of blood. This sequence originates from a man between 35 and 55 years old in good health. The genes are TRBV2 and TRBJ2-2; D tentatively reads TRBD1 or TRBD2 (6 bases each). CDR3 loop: CASSGAANTGELFF. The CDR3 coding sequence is TGTGCCAGCTCGGGGGCAGCGAACACCGGGGAGCTGTTTTTT. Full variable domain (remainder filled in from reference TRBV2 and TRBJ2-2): EPEVTQTPSHQVTQMGQEVILRCVPISNHLYFYWYRQILGQKVEFLVSFYNNEISEKSEIFDDQFSVERPDGSNFTLKIRSTKLEDSAMYFCASSGAANTGELFFGEGSRLTVL.